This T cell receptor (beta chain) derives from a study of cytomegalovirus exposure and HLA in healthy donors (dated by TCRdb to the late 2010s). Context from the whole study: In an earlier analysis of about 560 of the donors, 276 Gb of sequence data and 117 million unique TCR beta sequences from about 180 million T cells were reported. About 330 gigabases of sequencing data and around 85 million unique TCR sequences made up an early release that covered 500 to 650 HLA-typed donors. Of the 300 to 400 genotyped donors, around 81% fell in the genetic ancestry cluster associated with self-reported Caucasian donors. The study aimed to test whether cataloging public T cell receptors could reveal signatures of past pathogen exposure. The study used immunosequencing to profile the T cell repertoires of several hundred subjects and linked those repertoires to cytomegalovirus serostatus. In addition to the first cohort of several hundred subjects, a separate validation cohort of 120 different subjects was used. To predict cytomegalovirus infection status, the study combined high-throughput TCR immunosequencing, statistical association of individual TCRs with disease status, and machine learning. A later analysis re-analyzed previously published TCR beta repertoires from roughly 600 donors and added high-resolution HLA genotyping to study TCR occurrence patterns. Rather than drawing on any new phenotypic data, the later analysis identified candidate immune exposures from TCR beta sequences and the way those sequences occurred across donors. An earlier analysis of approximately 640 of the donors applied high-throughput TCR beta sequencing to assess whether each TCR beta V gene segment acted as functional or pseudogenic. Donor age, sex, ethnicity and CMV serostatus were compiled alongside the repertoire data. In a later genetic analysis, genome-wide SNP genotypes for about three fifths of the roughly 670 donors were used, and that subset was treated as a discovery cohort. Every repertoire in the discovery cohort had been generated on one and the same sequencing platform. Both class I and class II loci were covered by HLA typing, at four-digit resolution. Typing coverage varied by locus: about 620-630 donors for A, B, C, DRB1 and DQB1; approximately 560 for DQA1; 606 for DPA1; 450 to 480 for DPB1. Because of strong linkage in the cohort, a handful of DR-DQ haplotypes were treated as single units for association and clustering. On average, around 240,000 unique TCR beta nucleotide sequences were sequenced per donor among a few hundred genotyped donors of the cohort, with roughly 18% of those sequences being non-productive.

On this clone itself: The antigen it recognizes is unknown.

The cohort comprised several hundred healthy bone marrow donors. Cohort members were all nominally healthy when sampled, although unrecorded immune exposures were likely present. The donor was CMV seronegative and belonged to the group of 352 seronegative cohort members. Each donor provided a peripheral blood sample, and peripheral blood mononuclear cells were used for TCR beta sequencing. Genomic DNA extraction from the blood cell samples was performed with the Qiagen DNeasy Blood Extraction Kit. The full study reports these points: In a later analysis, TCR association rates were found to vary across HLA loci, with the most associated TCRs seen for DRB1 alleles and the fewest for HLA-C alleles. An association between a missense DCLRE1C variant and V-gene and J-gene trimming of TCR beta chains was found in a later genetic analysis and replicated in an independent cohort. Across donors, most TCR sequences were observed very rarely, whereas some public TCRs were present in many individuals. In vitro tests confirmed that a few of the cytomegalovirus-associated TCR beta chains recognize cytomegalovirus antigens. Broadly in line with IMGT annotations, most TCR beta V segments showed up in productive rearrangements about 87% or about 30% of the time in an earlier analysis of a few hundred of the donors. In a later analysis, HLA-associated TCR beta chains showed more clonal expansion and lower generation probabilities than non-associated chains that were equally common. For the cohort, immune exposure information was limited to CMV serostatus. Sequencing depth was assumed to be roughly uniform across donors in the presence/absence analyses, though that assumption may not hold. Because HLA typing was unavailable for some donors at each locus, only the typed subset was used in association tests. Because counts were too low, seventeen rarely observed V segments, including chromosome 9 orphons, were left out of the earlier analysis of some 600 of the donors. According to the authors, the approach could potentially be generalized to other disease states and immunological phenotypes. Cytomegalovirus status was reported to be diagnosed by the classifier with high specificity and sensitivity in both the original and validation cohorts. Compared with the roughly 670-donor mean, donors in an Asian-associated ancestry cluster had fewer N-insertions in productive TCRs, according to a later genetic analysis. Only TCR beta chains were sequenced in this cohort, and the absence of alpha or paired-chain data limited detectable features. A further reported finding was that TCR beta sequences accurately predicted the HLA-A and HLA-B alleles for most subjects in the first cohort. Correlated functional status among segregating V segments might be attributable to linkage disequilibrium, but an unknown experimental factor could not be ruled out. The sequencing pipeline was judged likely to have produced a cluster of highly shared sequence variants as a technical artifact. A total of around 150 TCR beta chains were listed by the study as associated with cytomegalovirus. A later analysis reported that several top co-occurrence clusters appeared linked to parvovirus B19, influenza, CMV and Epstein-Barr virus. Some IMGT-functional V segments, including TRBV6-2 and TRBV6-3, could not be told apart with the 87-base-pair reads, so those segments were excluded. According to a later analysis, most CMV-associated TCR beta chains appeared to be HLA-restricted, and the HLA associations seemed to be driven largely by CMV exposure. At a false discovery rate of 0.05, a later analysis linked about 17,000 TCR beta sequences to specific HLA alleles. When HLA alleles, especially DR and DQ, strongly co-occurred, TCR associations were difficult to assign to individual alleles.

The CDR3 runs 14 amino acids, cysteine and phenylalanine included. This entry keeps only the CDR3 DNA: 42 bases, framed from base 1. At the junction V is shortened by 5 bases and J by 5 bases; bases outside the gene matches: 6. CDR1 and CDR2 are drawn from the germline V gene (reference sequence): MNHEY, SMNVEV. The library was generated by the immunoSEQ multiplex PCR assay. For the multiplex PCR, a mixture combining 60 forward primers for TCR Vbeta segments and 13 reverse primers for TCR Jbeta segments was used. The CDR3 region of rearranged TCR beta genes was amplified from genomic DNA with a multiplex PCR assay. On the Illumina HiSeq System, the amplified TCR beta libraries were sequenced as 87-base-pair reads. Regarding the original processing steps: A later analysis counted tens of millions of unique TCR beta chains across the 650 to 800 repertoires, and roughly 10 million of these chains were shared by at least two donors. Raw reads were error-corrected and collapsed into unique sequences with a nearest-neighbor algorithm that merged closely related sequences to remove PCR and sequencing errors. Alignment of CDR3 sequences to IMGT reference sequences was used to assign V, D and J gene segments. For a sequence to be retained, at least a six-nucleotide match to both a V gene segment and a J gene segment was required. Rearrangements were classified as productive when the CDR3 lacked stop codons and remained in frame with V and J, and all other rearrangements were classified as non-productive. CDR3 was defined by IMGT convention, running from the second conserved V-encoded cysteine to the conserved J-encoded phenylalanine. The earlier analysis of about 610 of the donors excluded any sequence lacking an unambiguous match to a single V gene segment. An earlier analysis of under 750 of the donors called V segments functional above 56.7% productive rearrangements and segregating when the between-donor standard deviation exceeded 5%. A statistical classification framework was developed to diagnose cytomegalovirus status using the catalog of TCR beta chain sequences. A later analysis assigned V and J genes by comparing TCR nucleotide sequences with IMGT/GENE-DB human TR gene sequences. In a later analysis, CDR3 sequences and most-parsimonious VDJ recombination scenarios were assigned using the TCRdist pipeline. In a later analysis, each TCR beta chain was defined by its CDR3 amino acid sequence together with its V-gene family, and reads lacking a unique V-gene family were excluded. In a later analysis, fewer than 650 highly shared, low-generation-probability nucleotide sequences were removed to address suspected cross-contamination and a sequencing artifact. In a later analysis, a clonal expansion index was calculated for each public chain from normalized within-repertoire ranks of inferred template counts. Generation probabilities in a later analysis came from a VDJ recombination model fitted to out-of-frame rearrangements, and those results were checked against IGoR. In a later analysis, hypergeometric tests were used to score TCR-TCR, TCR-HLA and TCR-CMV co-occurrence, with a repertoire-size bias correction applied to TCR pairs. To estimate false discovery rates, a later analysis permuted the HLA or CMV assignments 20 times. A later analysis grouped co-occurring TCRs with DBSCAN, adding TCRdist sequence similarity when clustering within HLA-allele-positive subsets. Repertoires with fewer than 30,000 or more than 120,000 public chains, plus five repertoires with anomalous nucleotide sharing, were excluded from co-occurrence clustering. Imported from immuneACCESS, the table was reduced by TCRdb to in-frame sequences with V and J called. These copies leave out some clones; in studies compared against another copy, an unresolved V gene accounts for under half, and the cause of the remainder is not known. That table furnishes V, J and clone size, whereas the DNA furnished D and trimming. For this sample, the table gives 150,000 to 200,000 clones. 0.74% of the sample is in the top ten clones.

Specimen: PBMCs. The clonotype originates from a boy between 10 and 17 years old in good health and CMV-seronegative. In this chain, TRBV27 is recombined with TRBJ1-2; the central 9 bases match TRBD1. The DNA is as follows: TGTGCCAGCAGTCCGGGACAGGGAGGTTATGGCTACACCTTC. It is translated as CASSPGQGGYGYTF.